This T cell receptor beta chain was identified in a study of T cells in localized non-small cell lung cancer (dated by TCRdb to 2018 to 2020). Context from the whole study: Comparing tumors with uninvolved tumor-adjacent lungs, the study looked at the T cell repertoires of 200 to 250 patients with early-stage NSCLC. The cohort was made up of some 240 treatment-naive NSCLC patients whose localized lung tumors had been resected. NSCLC patients had a mean age of roughly 66 years, and 129 were male and about a hundred female. Study-wide conclusions, independent of this receptor: Longer overall survival was associated with higher T cell density in blood, whereas shorter survival was associated with higher clonality in adjacent lung. Because multi-region tumor sequencing was not done, intratumor heterogeneity could not be ruled out. Of the top 100 tumor clones, a median of roughly 60 were detected in paired uninvolved adjacent lung; 28 were also among that lung's top 100. Uninvolved tumor-adjacent lung showed the highest T cell clonality, higher than tumor, which suggests more focused antigenic responses in the uninvolved tumor-adjacent lung. Because of the exploratory design, TCR variables were selected using unadjusted p-values without false-discovery rate correction.

For this chain, trimming is 4 bases at the V end and 4 bases at the J end, and the number of junction bases without a gene match is 6. From the cysteine up to the phenylalanine, the CDR3 has a length of 14 residues. Only CDR3 DNA is held: 42 bases, read in frame from base 1. The germline V gene yields SGDLS for CDR1 and YYNGEE for CDR2. In its sample, this clone was seen a few times. There is no known antigen for this receptor. No base quality information exists; no much larger clone differs at one position. TCR beta CDR3 regions were sequenced from DNA using the immunoSEQ Assay. As for the authors' bioinformatics: T cell density was computed as TCR beta template counts normalized to usable DNA estimated by amplifying housekeeping genes. The preseqR package was used to estimate richness by extrapolating to 400,000 templates for PBMC samples and to 120,000 templates for tissue samples. Clonality was calculated as one minus Pielou's evenness. Tissue-enriched TCRs were identified by differential abundance testing using productive amino-acid clonotypes, minimum total count 5 and alpha 0.1. The Jaccard Index and the Morisita Overlap Index were used to quantify repertoire overlap between compartments. GLIPH grouped TCR beta CDR3s together with public tetramer-defined viral CDR3s, and a viral motif had to include at least three viral sequences and also show V-gene enrichment. TCRdb re-hosts the immuneACCESS table, in-frame sequences only. Its copies lack some clones; in the studies checked, an unresolved V gene accounts for under half of them, and the cause for the rest is not known. Clone size and the V and J calls come from that table; the DNA yielded D and trimming. The sample contains tens of thousands of clones, 86% of them found a single time. 5.5% to 6.5% of the sample is in the top ten clones.

At diagnosis, peripheral blood, uninvolved tumor-adjacent lung and tumor were collected and stored as a combination of fresh-frozen and FFPE material. For TCR repertoire profiling, blood samples were analyzed in the form of peripheral blood mononuclear cells. This TCR derives from a man between 40 and 75 years old with stage I lung adenocarcinoma. The starting material was peripheral blood, obtained before any cancer treatment. The sequence links TRBV9 to TRBJ1-2; 8 nucleotides in the junction match TRBD1. The sequenced DNA: TGTGCCAGCAGCCCTGGGACAGGAATCTATGGCTACACCTTC. This gives the protein CASSPGTGIYGYTF.